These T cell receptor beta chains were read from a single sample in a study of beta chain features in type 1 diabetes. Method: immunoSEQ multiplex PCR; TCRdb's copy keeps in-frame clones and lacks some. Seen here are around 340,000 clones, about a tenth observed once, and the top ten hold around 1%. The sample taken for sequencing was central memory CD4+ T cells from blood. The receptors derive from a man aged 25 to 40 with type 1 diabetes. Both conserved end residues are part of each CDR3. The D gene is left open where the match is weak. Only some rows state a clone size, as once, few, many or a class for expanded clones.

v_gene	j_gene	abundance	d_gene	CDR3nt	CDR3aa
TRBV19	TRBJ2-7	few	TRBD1	TGTGCCAGTAGTATCGAAGGGGGCCATACCTCCTACGAGCAGTACTTC	CASSIEGGHTSYEQYF
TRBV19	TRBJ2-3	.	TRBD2	TGTGCCAGTAGTATCGGACTAGCAGATACGCAGTATTTT	CASSIGLADTQYF
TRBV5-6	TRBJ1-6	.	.	TGTGCCAGCAGCTTGAGGGGGGTCAATAATTCACCCCTCCACTTT	CASSLRGVNNSPLHF
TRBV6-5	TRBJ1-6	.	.	TGTGCCAGCAGTTACGACCGGGACACGAATTCACCCCTCCACTTT	CASSYDRDTNSPLHF
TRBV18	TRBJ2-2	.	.	TGTGCCAGCTTCCTCCAGAGGGCCATCGGGGAGCTGTTTTTT	CASFLQRAIGELFF
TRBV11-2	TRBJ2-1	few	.	TGTGCCAGCAGCTTAGGAACGGAGTATTACAATGAGCAGTTCTTC	CASSLGTEYYNEQFF
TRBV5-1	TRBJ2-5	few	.	TGCGCCAGCAGCTTGGAAGGGGCAGGGTTTGGAGAGACCCAGTACTTC	CASSLEGAGFGETQYF
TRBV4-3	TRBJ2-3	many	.	TGCGCCAGCAGCCAAGATAAAGATACGCAGTATTTT	CASSQDKDTQYF
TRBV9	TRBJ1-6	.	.	TGTGCCAGCAGCGTATCCGAGTACCGGGACGGGGATTCACCCCTCCACTTT	CASSVSEYRDGDSPLHF
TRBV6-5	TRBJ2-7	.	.	TGTGCCAGCAAAGAAGGGCCCGACAGCTCCTACGAGCAGTACTTC	CASKEGPDSSYEQYF
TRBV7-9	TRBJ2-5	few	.	TGTGCCAGCAGCTTTTCAAGGGACCAAGAGACCCAGTACTTC	CASSFSRDQETQYF
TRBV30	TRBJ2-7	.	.	TGTGCCTGGAGTGAGTCCTACGAGCAGTACTTC	CAWSESYEQYF
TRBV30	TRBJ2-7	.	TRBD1	TGTGCCTGGAGTTCCCTAGGACAGGGGATCTCCCTGGGGCAGTACTTC	CAWSSLGQGISLGQYF
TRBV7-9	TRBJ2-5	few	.	TGTGCCAGCAGCCAGGGGACCGGTGAGCAGTACTTC	CASSQGTGEQYF
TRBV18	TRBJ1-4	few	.	TGTGCCAGCTCACCACAGGAGACCGGCGGGGAAAAACTGTTTTTT	CASSPQETGGEKLFF
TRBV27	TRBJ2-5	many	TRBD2	TGTGCCAGCAGTCCCGCTAGCGGGGTAGAGACCCAGTACTTC	CASSPASGVETQYF
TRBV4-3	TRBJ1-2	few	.	TGCGCCAGCAGCCAAGATCCTATATCTAACTATGGCTACACCTTC	CASSQDPISNYGYTF
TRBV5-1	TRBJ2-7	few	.	TGCGCCAGCAGCTTGGGTCGAGACCTCATCATGGTCGCCCACGAGCAGTACTTC	CASSLGRDLIMVAHEQYF
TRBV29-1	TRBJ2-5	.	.	TGCAGCGTCATAGTGGAGACCCAGTACTTC	CSVIVETQYF
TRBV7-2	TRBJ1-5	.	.	TGTGCCAGCAGCTCCAGGAGGGTTAGCGGGCAGCCCCAGCATTTT	CASSSRRVSGQPQHF
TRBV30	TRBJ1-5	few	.	TGTGCCTGGAGCGCCGACAGGAATCAGCCCCAGCATTTT	CAWSADRNQPQHF
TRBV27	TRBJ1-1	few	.	TGTGCCAGCAGCCCCCCGGGTACTGAAGCTTTCTTT	CASSPPGTEAFF
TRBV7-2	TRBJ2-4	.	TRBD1	TGTGCCAGCAGCTTGGGACAGCAATGGAACATTCAGTACTTC	CASSLGQQWNIQYF
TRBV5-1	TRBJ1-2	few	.	TGCGCCAGCAGCTTGGGAGATTGGGCTAACTATGGCTACACCTTC	CASSLGDWANYGYTF
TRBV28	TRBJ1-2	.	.	TGTGCCAGCAGTCCCGGGGAGGGCTACACCTTC	CASSPGEGYTF
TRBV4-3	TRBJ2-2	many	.	TGCGCCAGCAGCCAAGAAGGCGGGGGGGAGCTGTTTTTT	CASSQEGGGELFF
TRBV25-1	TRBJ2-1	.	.	TGTGCCAGCAGTGAGTCCAGGGGGGACTACAATGAGCAGTTCTTC	CASSESRGDYNEQFF
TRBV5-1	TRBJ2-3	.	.	TGCGCCAGCAGCTTGGCCCCGGCTCCCACCCCAGATACGCAGTATTTT	CASSLAPAPTPDTQYF